Reported below is one TCR beta chain. What it recognizes is unknown. Cells that had been cultured for less than eleven days were the source of isolated CD4+ T cells. It was two doses of either the BNT162b2 or mRNA-1273 vaccine that participants received. Absence of prior SARS-CoV-2 infection characterized the vaccine recipients, who showed negative nucleocapsid antibodies. Assay: immunoSEQ multiplex PCR; the TCRdb copy retains only in-frame clones and omits some. The repertoire holds about 66,000 clones, around 85% seen once, with about 2.4% in the top ten. The data belong to a study of vaccination effects on CD4 cells after COVID-19. General observations from the study: Pronounced clonal contraction occurred in clones induced by infection and by vaccine late after vaccination.

The CDR3 has 13 residues. The germline CDR1 and CDR2 sequences are GTSNPN and SVGIG (reference sequence). V was shortened by 0 bases and J by 8 bases, with 10 bases between the two germline ends. This TCR was recovered from a human donor who received a COVID-19 vaccine. V is TRBV30 and J is TRBJ2-2; D gene uncertain. The sequencing used CD4+ T cells from PBMCs cultured without peptide, collected after COVID-19 vaccination. In nucleotides, the CDR3 is TGTGCCTGGAGTGTAGGCCTTGCAGGGGAGCTGTTTTTT. This translates into CAWSVGLAGELFF.